These 30 T cell receptor beta chains came from one sample sequenced in a study of cytomegalovirus exposure and HLA in healthy donors (dated by TCRdb to 2016 to 2017). The library was produced with the immunoSEQ multiplex PCR assay. The multiplex PCR relied on a mix of 60 forward primers for TCR Vbeta segments and 13 reverse primers for TCR Jbeta segments. Drawn from immuneACCESS, this table holds only the in-frame rearrangements with V and J called that TCRdb kept. Clones are partly lost; checked studies trace under half to an unresolved V gene and leave the rest unexplained. This sample is represented by more than 130,000 clones; around three quarters of them were singletons. 2% to 2.5% of the sample lies in the top ten. The sample consisted of PBMCs. Source of these receptors: a young man in good health and CMV-seronegative.

The rearrangement uses TRBV28 and TRBJ2-3; D is perhaps TRBD1 (6 bases). The CDR3 has 14 residues. The V and J ends lost 6 bases and 7 bases respectively, with 17 bases between them. CDR1 is MDHEN and CDR2 is SYDVKM in the germline V gene. CDR3 sequence: CASSNPQGPNTQYF. The CDR3 DNA sequence: TGTGCCAGCAGCAACCCACAGGGACCAAATACGCAGTATTTT.

The chain recombines TRBV6-1 with TRBJ2-7; no firm D call. The CDR3 loop spans 13 amino acids. Trimming stripped 5 bases from V and 2 bases from J, with 10 bases between. Germline-derived CDR1 and CDR2 are MNHNS and SASEGT. The DNA of the CDR3 is TGTGCCAGCAGTATAGCAGCCACCTACGAGCAGTACTTC. Its translation is CASSIAATYEQYF.

The chain employs TRBV2 and TRBJ2-2; tentatively, D is TRBD1 (5 bases). The CDR3 covers 15 residues. V was shortened by 7 bases and J by 1 base, with 13 bases between the two germline ends. Germline assignment: CDR1 SNHLY and CDR2 FYNNEI. The CDR3 coding sequence is TGTGCCAGCAATAGAGACAGCCAGAACACCGGGGAGCTGTTTTTT. It yields the protein CASNRDSQNTGELFF.

The chain carries TRBV18 and TRBJ2-3, with D possibly TRBD2 on 6 matching bases. V was shortened by 0 bases and J by 6 bases, with 10 bases between the two germline ends. The germline V gene has CDR1 KGHSH and CDR2 LQKENI. The CDR3 contains 14 residues. The CDR3 DNA is TGTGCCAGCTCACCACCGGCTAGCGAGGATACGCAGTATTTT. Amino acid sequence: CASSPPASEDTQYF.

This rearrangement joins TRBV28 to TRBJ1-1, with D hard to call. Germline CDR1 is MDHEN and CDR2 is SYDVKM. Trimming took 7 bases from V and 4 from J, leaving 10 bases between them. This CDR3 contains 12 residues. The CDR3 loop is CASIQEGTEAFF. CDR3 DNA sequence: TGTGCCAGCATCCAGGAGGGCACTGAAGCTTTCTTT. The full variable domain, completed using reference TRBV28 and TRBJ1-1, is DVKVTQSSRYLVKRTGEKVFLECVQDMDHENMFWYRQDPGLGLRLIYFSYDVKMKEKGDIPEGYSVSREKKERFSLILESASTNQTSMYLCASIQEGTEAFFGQGTRLTVV.

V usage is TRBV6-1 and J usage is TRBJ2-1; 7 bases align to TRBD2. Germline lookup yields CDR1 MNHNS and CDR2 SASEGT. The CDR3 loop spans 15 amino acids. CDR3 sequence (DNA): TGTGCTACCAGTTTGGGGGGGAGGACCTACAATGAGCAGTTCTTC. Residues: CATSLGGRTYNEQFF.

The rearrangement joins TRBV5-6 to TRBJ1-5; tentatively, D is TRBD1 (5 bases). The CDR3 totals 15 residues. Germline V CDR1 and CDR2: SGHDT, YYEEEE. Trimming removed 4 bases from V and 4 bases from J, with 15 bases in between. For the CDR3, the DNA is TGTGCCAGCAGCCAAACAGGTGGTTGGAATCAGCCCCAGCATTTT. It yields the protein CASSQTGGWNQPQHF.

Only a few counts were recorded for this clone. The V gene is TRBV6-5, the J gene TRBJ2-1, with D perhaps matching TRBD1 (6 bases). Trimming took off 7 bases at V and 3 bases at J, with 13 bases between the two ends. Germline V gene data show CDR1 as MNHEY and CDR2 as SVGAGI. This CDR3 region has 14 residues. CDR3 sequence (DNA): TGTGCCAGCACCCCGGACAGCTACTACAATGAGCAGTTCTTC. This gives the protein CASTPDSYYNEQFF.

The chain combines TRBV5-8 with TRBJ1-2, with unresolved D. V was clipped by 6 bases and J by 4 bases, with 7 bases between them. Germline loops: CDR1 SGHTS, CDR2 YDEGEE. This CDR3 comprises 11 residues. CDR3 loop: CASTSGYGYTF. CDR3 DNA sequence: TGTGCCAGCACCTCAGGCTATGGCTACACCTTC. Drawing the rest from reference TRBV5-8 and TRBJ1-2, the complete variable domain is EAGVTQSPTHLIKTRGQQATLRCSPISGHTSVYWYQQALGLGLQFLLWYDEGEERNRGNFPPRFSGRQFPNYSSELNVNALELEDSALYLCASTSGYGYTFGSGTRLTVV.

The rearrangement joins TRBV2 to TRBJ2-5, with D hard to call. The DNA end is a closer match to TRBJ2-7, so the J assignment may be wrong. Looked up from germline, CDR1 is SNHLY and CDR2 is FYNNEI. This CDR3 contains 14 residues. CDR3: CPPSHCPSAYEQYF. The DNA of the CDR3 is TGTCCACCTTCCCATTGTCCCTCCGCCTACGAGCAGTACTTC.

The CDR3 here is CSVGGVKDTDTQYF. Written as DNA, the CDR3 is TGCAGCGTTGGTGGAGTCAAGGACACAGATACGCAGTATTTT. The V gene is TRBV29-1, the J gene TRBJ2-3; no firm D call. Germline-derived CDR1 and CDR2 are SQVTM and ANQGSEA. CDR3 length: 14 amino acids. Trimming removed 4 bases at V and 2 bases at J, with 13 bases between.

The chain joins TRBV7-2 to TRBJ2-4; a weak D match, TRBD1 (5 bases). This CDR3 is built from 13 residues. Trimming removed 0 bases at V and 16 bases at J, with 16 bases between. Germline lookup yields CDR1 SGHTA and CDR2 FQGNSA. CDR3 bases: TGTGCCAGCAGCTTAGCGCAGGGCCCCGCCACCTACTTC. It codes for CASSLAQGPATYF.

This clone appeared once. The chain has TRBV28 and TRBJ2-4; a weak D match, TRBD1 (6 bases). Per the germline V gene, CDR1 is MDHEN and CDR2 is SYDVKM. This CDR3 region has 14 residues. V gave up 8 bases and J gave up 2 bases, with 13 bases separating them. The CDR3 bases are TGTGCCAGCTCTAATGGACAGACCAAAAACATTCAGTACTTC. Translated, it gives CASSNGQTKNIQYF.

This chain uses TRBV19 with TRBJ1-1; D remains unclear. The CDR3 has 13 residues. The V end was cut by 1 base, the J end by 1 base, with 4 bases between. Germline V lookup: CDR1 LNHDA, CDR2 SQIVND (reference sequence). The CDR3 bases are TGTGCCAGTAGTATAGTGGCGAACACTGAAGCTTTCTTT. It encodes CASSIVANTEAFF.

This clone was seen once. This chain connects TRBV5-1 to TRBJ2-7; D is perhaps TRBD2 (5 bases). Per germline, CDR1 SGHRS and CDR2 YFSETQ. This CDR3 is 15 amino acids long. V shed 0 bases and J shed 6 bases, with 16 bases lying between them. The DNA for the CDR3 is TGCGCCAGCAGCTTGGAGCTGGGAGTTGCGCGCGAGCAGTACTTC. Its protein is CASSLELGVAREQYF.

The rearrangement joins TRBV27 to TRBJ2-7, with 7 bases that match TRBD2. This CDR3 has 16 residues. Germline CDR1 reads MNHEY; CDR2 reads SMNVEV (reference sequence). Trimming removed 5 bases from V and 3 bases from J; junction bases left unmatched: 13. Here the CDR3 DNA reads TGTGCCAGCAGTCCAGGAGCGGGGCGCACAGTCTACGAGCAGTACTTC. It is translated as CASSPGAGRTVYEQYF.

The chain recombines TRBV23-1 with TRBJ1-1; no clear D gene. TRBV23-1 belongs to the ORF category, with a function that is uncertain. The CDR3 is 15 amino acids. Trimming removed 0 bases from V and 3 bases from J, with 11 bases in between. The CDR3 sequence: CASSQSNISDTEAFF. CDR3 coding DNA: TGCGCCAGCAGTCAATCGAATATTTCGGACACTGAAGCTTTCTTT.

The CDR3 region has the DNA TGTGCCTCCGGCAGGGACAGGGCTGGAAACACCATATATTTT. This encodes CASGRDRAGNTIYF. J is TRBJ1-3 and V is TRBV5-6; 9 nucleotides agree with TRBD1. The CDR3 contains 14 residues. The V gene end was trimmed by 10 bases and the J gene end by 2 bases; junction bases not matched to a gene: 7. Germline assignment: CDR1 SGHDT and CDR2 YYEEEE. Drawing the rest from reference TRBV5-6 and TRBJ1-3, the complete variable domain is DAGVTQSPTHLIKTRGQQVTLRCSPKSGHDTVSWYQQALGQGPQFIFQYYEEEERQRGNFPDRFSGHQFPNYSSELNVNALLLGDSALYLCASGRDRAGNTIYFGEGSWLTVV.

V usage is TRBV28 and J usage is TRBJ1-4; TRBD1 aligns across 8 bases. J gave up 10 bases and V 6 bases, and 4 bases lay outside the gene matches. The germline V gene has CDR1 MDHEN and CDR2 SYDVKM. CDR3 size: 12 residues. The CDR3 loop reads CASRGQVVKLFF. The CDR3 DNA follows: TGTGCCAGCAGGGGACAGGTTGTAAAACTGTTTTTT.

As concerns this clone: The sample carries other DNA sequences with the same CDR3. The V and J genes are TRBV5-1 and TRBJ1-1; D remains unclear. Trimming cost V 0 bases and J 1 base, with 7 bases left between them. Germline CDR1 is SGHRS and CDR2 is YFSETQ. The CDR3 runs 14 residues. This CDR3 reads CASSLAAGNTEAFF. CDR3 nucleotide sequence: TGCGCCAGCAGCTTGGCCGCCGGGAACACTGAAGCTTTCTTT.

The rearrangement uses TRBV5-6 and TRBJ1-5, with D perhaps matching TRBD1 (5 bases). V gave up 4 bases and J gave up 1 base, with 18 bases separating them. CDR1 SGHDT and CDR2 YYEEEE come from the germline V gene. The CDR3 is made up of 17 amino acids. The CDR3 region is CASSPWGGPLSNQPQHF. CDR3 sequence (DNA): TGTGCCAGCAGCCCATGGGGGGGACCCCTAAGCAATCAGCCCCAGCATTTT. Together with reference TRBV5-6 and TRBJ1-5, the CDR3 gives the full variable domain: DAGVTQSPTHLIKTRGQQVTLRCSPKSGHDTVSWYQQALGQGPQFIFQYYEEEERQRGNFPDRFSGHQFPNYSSELNVNALLLGDSALYLCASSPWGGPLSNQPQHFGDGTRLSIL.

The chain links TRBV5-4 to TRBJ1-2; D might be TRBD1 (5 bases). V lost 1 base and J lost 4, with 11 bases in between. The CDR3 runs to 14 residues. Germline assignment: CDR1 SGHNT and CDR2 YYREEE (reference sequence). The CDR3 bases are TGTGCCAGCAGCTTGTCGGGGGGGGGCTATGGCTACACCTTC. It yields the protein CASSLSGGGYGYTF.

The V gene is TRBV28, the J gene TRBJ2-5, with D tentatively TRBD2 (5 bases). Trimming took off 9 bases at V and 5 bases at J, with 19 bases between the two ends. The germline V gene encodes CDR1 MDHEN and CDR2 SYDVKM. The CDR3 consists of 14 residues. The DNA for the CDR3 is TGTGCCAGTCGTCCGCACGCGAGGGAGGAGACCCAGTACTTC. Translating it yields CASRPHAREETQYF.

This clone was detected many times. This chain connects TRBV6-6 to TRBJ2-7, with D possibly being TRBD2 (6 bases). The CDR3 has 13 residues. Between the trimmed V and J ends, which lost 0 bases and 7 bases, there was a span of 10 bases. Germline CDR1 reads MNHNY; CDR2 reads SVGAGI (reference sequence). The CDR3 nucleotides read TGTGCCAGCAGTTACTCGCCAGGGAGGGAGCAGTACTTC. Its translation: CASSYSPGREQYF.

This clone was detected once. This chain connects TRBV7-3 to TRBJ2-2; D remains ambiguous. CDR3 length: 14 residues. Germline CDR1 SGHTA, CDR2 FQGTGA. Between the trimmed V and J ends, which lost 5 bases and 1 base, there was a span of 8 bases. The CDR3 DNA follows: TGTGCCAGCAGCCCCCGGAGGAACACCGGGGAGCTGTTTTTT. Translating it yields CASSPRRNTGELFF.

The V and J genes are TRBV19 and TRBJ2-7, with unresolved D. This CDR3 is built from 12 residues. CDR1 is LNHDA, CDR2 SQIVND, per germline (reference sequence). Trimming stripped 4 bases from V and 3 bases from J, with 7 bases between. Here the CDR3 DNA reads TGTGCCAGTAGTAATGACTTCTACGAGCAGTACTTC. This sequence encodes CASSNDFYEQYF. The whole variable domain, filled in from reference TRBV19 and TRBJ2-7, reads DGGITQSPKYLFRKEGQNVTLSCEQNLNHDAMYWYRQDPGQGLRLIYYSQIVNDFQKGDIAEGYSVSREKKESFPLTVTSAQKNPTAFYLCASSNDFYEQYFGPGTRLTVT.

In its sample, this clone was seen a few times. The chain carries TRBV6-5 and TRBJ1-6; D gene unclear. The CDR3 consists of 13 residues. Germline V CDR1 and CDR2: MNHEY, SVGAGI. V was pared by 5 bases and J by 14 bases, with 16 bases between. The CDR3 bases are TGTGCCAGCAGTGAGAGACCCGCGGGATCCCTCCACTTT. Amino acids: CASSERPAGSLHF.

This chain joins TRBV2 and TRBJ2-7; a possible D gene is TRBD2 (7 bases). Trimming pared 6 bases from V and 5 bases from J, leaving 11 bases between. Germline V gene lookup returns CDR1 SNHLY and CDR2 FYNNEI. This CDR3 spans 12 amino acids. DNA for the CDR3: TGTGCCAGCAGGGCGGGGGCGAACGAGCAGTACTTC. It codes for CASRAGANEQYF.

The V gene is TRBV15, the J gene TRBJ2-2; 7 nucleotides align to TRBD1. V dropped 8 bases and J dropped 4; count of bases not matched to a gene: 10. CDR3 length: 15 amino acids. The V gene's germline CDR1 is LNHNV and CDR2 YYDKDF (reference sequence). DNA for the CDR3: TGTGCCACCTCACAGGGGTCCCGGAGCACCGGGGAGCTGTTTTTT. As protein: CATSQGSRSTGELFF.

The chain links TRBV29-1 to TRBJ2-2; D uncertain. V was trimmed by 1 base and J by 3 bases, leaving 6 bases between them. Germline assignment: CDR1 SQVTM and CDR2 ANQGSEA. This CDR3 spans 13 amino acids. In nucleotides, the CDR3 is TGCAGCGTTGAAGTCGGAGACACCGGGGAGCTGTTTTTT. Protein product: CSVEVGDTGELFF.